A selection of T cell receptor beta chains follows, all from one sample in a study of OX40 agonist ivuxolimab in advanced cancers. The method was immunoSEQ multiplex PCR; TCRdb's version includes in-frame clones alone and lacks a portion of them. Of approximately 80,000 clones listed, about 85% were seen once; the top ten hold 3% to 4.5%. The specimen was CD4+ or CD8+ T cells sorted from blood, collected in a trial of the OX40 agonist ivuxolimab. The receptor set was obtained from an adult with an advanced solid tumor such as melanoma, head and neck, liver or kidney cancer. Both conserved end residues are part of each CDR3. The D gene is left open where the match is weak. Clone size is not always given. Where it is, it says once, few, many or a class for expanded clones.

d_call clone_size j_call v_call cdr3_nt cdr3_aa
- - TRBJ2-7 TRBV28 TGTGCCAGCAGGGAACCCCGGGACAAAGACTACGAGCAGTACTTC CASREPRDKDYEQYF
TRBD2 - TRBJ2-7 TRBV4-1 TGCGCCAGCAGCCATGTTAGCGGGAGGGTCAGGGGCGAGCAGTACTTC CASSHVSGRVRGEQYF
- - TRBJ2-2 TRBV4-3 TGCGCCAGCAGCCAAGGTCCCGGCCAGTATACCGGGGAGCTGTTTTTT CASSQGPGQYTGELFF
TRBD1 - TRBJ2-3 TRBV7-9 TGTGCCAGCAGCCGGACAGGGGGCTTTGATACGCAGTATTTT CASSRTGGFDTQYF
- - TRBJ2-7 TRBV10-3 TGTGCCATCAGTGACCCCCAAGTGGGTCCATCTGTGGAGCAGTACTTC CAISDPQVGPSVEQYF
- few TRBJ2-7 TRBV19 TGTGCCAGTAGTTCGGGACGGGGAAGCTCCTACGAGCAGTACTTC CASSSGRGSSYEQYF
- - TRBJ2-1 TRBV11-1 TGTGCCAGCAGCTTATCCTCCTACAATGAGCAGTTCTTC CASSLSSYNEQFF
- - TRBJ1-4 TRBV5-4 TGTGCCAGCAGCTTGGAAGCAGGGAATGAAAAACTGTTTTTT CASSLEAGNEKLFF
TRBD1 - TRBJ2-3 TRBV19 TGTGCCAGTTCAGAGGGGACAGGGGGATTGACAGATACGCAGTATTTT CASSEGTGGLTDTQYF
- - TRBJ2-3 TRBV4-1 TGCGCCAGCAGCCAAGAGTGGGGAAGGAGGGTGGATACGCAGTATTTT CASSQEWGRRVDTQYF
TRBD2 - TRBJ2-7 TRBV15 TGTGCCACCAGTACTGCTTTGACTAGCGGAAACGAGCAGTACTTC CATSTALTSGNEQYF
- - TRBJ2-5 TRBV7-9 TGTGCCAGCAGTTCCGTAAAGGGGGAGCAGTACTTC CASSSVKGEQYF
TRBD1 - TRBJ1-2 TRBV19 TGTGCCAGTAGTAACTCTTACCTCGGGACAGTAGTTGGCTACACCTTC CASSNSYLGTVVGYTF
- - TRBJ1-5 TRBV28 TGTGCCAGCGGGTCGGCAGGGGATAGCAATCAGCCCCAGCATTTT CASGSAGDSNQPQHF
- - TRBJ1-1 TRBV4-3 TGCGCCAGCAGCCTGGGGGCGAACACTGAAGCTTTCTTT CASSLGANTEAFF
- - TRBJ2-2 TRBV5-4 TGTGCCAGCAGCCCGGGACTCCACCAAACCGGGGAGCTGTTTTTT CASSPGLHQTGELFF
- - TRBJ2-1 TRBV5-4 TGTGCCAGCAGCTTGTGGCGAGGAGCCTCCTACAATGAGCAGTTCTTC CASSLWRGASYNEQFF
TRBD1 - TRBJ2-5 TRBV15 TGTGCCACCAGCAGGGACAGGCAAGAGACCCAGTACTTC CATSRDRQETQYF
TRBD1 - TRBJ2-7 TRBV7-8 TGTGCCAGCAGCTTATCACAGGGGACCTACGAGCAGTACTTC CASSLSQGTYEQYF
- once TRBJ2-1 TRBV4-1 TGCGCCAGCAGCCAAGAGGGGAGTTGGGTTAGCTCCTACAATGAGCAGTTCTTC CASSQEGSWVSSYNEQFF
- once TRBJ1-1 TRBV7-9 TGTGCCAGCAGCTTTGGGCCGAACACTGAAGCTTTCTTT CASSFGPNTEAFF
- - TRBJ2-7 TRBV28 TGTGCCAGCAGTTTCGTATCGGGAGTAGCCTACGAGCAGTACTTC CASSFVSGVAYEQYF
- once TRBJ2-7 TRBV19 TGTGCCAGTAGTATAACCAAAGGAGAGCAGTACTTC CASSITKGEQYF
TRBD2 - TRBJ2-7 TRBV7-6 TGTGCCAGCAGCCTAGCGGGAGGGAGGGAGCAGTACTTC CASSLAGGREQYF
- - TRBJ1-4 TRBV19 TGTGCCAGTAGTTGGGACAAGGATCTTGCAACTAATGAAAAACTGTTTTTT CASSWDKDLATNEKLFF
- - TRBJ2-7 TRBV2 TGTGCCAGCATGGAGACTAGAAACTCCTACGAGCAGTACTTC CASMETRNSYEQYF
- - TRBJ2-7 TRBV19 TGTGCCAGTAGTATAAGGTTGGGGGACGGCGAGCAGTACTTC CASSIRLGDGEQYF
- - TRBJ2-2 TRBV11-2 TGTGCCAGCAGGATTCCCTCGGTTTCCGCCGGGGAGCTGTTTTTT CASRIPSVSAGELFF
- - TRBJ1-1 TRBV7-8 TGTGCCAGCAGCTCAGGCACCCAGGGGGAAGCTTTCTTT CASSSGTQGEAFF
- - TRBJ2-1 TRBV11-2 TGTGCCAGCAGCTTAGCAAGACTAGTCGAGCAGTTCTTC CASSLARLVEQFF
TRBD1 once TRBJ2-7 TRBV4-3 TGCGCCAGCAGCCCGACCAGACAGGGAAGAACCTACGAGCAGTACTTC CASSPTRQGRTYEQYF
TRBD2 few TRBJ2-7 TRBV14 TGTGCCAGCAGCCTCACCGGGACTAGCGGGAGACCGTACTTC CASSLTGTSGRPYF
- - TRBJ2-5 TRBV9 TGTGCCAGCAGCGGGTACCAGGGGATTGAGACCCAGTACTTC CASSGYQGIETQYF
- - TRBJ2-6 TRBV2 TGTGCCAGCAGTGAGGTCAGTTCGAGCTCTGGGGCCAACGTCCTGACTTTC CASSEVSSSSGANVLTF
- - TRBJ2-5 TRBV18 TGTGCCAGCTCCGTCAATGAGGGCTTGGGGACCCAGTACTTC CASSVNEGLGTQYF
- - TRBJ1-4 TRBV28 TGTGCCAGCAGTTTATGGGATGAAAAACTGTTTTTT CASSLWDEKLFF
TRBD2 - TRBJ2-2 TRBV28 TGTGCCAGCAGTTCGACCGGGACTAGCGGCACCGGGGAGCTGTTTTTT CASSSTGTSGTGELFF
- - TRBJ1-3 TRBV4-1 TGCGCCAGCAGCGGGGCAGGCGGCTCTGGAAACACCATATATTTT CASSGAGGSGNTIYF
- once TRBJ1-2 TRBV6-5 TGTGCCAGCAGACCACAGGAGCTCTATGGCTACACCTTC CASRPQELYGYTF
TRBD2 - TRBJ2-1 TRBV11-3 TGTGCCAGCAGCTTTTTTGGCGGGAGCTCCTACAATGAGCAGTTCTTC CASSFFGGSSYNEQFF
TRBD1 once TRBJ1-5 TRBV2 TGTGCCAGCGCCAACTCTCGGGACAGGGAACAGCCCCAGCATTTT CASANSRDREQPQHF
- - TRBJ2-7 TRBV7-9 TGTGCCAGCAGCTTGGACAGATCCTACGAGCAGTACTTC CASSLDRSYEQYF
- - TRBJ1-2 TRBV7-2 TGTGCCAGCAGCCCAGGGGTTAACTATGGCTACACCTTC CASSPGVNYGYTF
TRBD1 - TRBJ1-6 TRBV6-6 TGTGCCAGCAGGGGACAGTTAAATTCACCCCTCCACTTT CASRGQLNSPLHF
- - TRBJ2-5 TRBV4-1 TGCGCCAGCAGCCAAGGTAACTTCGGAGAGACCCAGTACTTC CASSQGNFGETQYF
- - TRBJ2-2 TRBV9 TGTGCCAGCAGCGGGGGGACGGAACGGAACACCGGGGAGCTGTTTTTT CASSGGTERNTGELFF
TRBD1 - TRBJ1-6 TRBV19 TGTGCCAGTAGTATGGGACAGCTGAATAATTCACCCCTCCACTTT CASSMGQLNNSPLHF
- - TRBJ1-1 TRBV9 TGTGCCAGCAGCGTAGAAGGGACGCGGGACACTGAAGCTTTCTTT CASSVEGTRDTEAFF
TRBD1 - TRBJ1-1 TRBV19 TGTGCCAGTAGTATGGACAGGGTTTACTCTGAAGCTTTCTTT CASSMDRVYSEAFF
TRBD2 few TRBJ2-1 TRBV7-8 TGTGCCAGCAGCCTCCTCTGGGTAGGGGTCACTTCTAGCGGAACTTACAATGAGCAGTTCTTC CASSLLWVGVTSSGTYNEQFF
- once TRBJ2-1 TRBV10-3 TGTGCCATCAGCTCAGGGGAGGGGAATGAGCAGTTCTTC CAISSGEGNEQFF
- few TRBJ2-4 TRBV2 TGTGCCAGCAGCGAACTTTTTAACATTCAGTACTTC CASSELFNIQYF